The clone carrying this T cell receptor beta chain has only a few counts. Antigen unknown. The germline gene is not matched at one end of the junction; a read error may be the cause. The data were taken from a study of T-cell memory formation after mild COVID-19. The wider study: TCR clusters largely stayed donor specific. General study points: Some clones that responded were present in memory (sampled pre-infection), which suggests cross-reactive memory joined. Mainly in CM and EM were contracting CD4+ clones; CD8+ were in EMRA.

5'RACE with constant-segment primers yielded barcoded, UMI-tagged TCR alpha and TCR beta cDNA libraries. TCRdb redid the calling of the 5' RACE reads with MiXCR, one entry per CDR3 protein. The top ten clones hold more than 20% of a sample with about 270,000 distinct CDR3 sequences, about 17% of them seen once. Germline V gene sequence: CDR1 SGHNT, CDR2 YENEEA. The CDR3 covers 13 residues. This sequence joins TRBV11-3 and TRBJ1-1; D unresolved. The sequence was collected from a man in his late teens or twenties who had mild COVID-19 (a few samples of this study predate the infection). Cell type and time point are not known. The sequencing sample was made of PBMCs or a T cell subset sorted from them (not recorded which). CDR3 region: CASSLDFGPEAFF. The CDR3 nucleotides read TGTGCCAGCAGCCTAGACTTCGGACCTGAAGCTTTCTTT.